The 26 T cell receptor beta chains given below trace back to one sample, sequenced in a study of CD8 T cells in ankylosing spondylitis. TCRdb independently ran MiXCR on the 5' RACE reads; one entry per CDR3 protein. This sample has more than 95,000 distinct CDR3 sequences, with roughly 8.3% found just once. Specimen: blood, either unsorted or a sorted T cell fraction (not recorded which). These receptors originate from a male donor with ankylosing spondylitis or in good health (not recorded which).

This clonotype came up many times. The rearrangement links TRBV7-2 to TRBJ1-5, with 9 bases fitting TRBD1. The trim removed 5 bases at V and 7 bases at J, leaving 6 bases unmatched. The CDR3 length is 14 residues. Germline V gene sequence: CDR1 SGHTA, CDR2 FQGNSA. CDR3 DNA: TGTGCCAGCAGCCCGGACAGGGGAGGACAGCCCCAGCATTTT. It specifies CASSPDRGGQPQHF.

This clonotype was counted ten times or more. This rearrangement joins TRBV4-3 to TRBJ2-5; 10 bases agree with TRBD2. The germline gives CDR1 LGHNA, CDR2 YSLEER. J gave up 5 bases and V 4 bases, and 7 bases lay outside the gene matches. The CDR3 has 15 amino acids. CDR3 region: CASSRTTSGDETQYF. CDR3 nucleotide sequence: TGCGCCAGCAGCCGGACTACTAGCGGGGACGAGACCCAGTACTTC.

This clonotype was seen at least ten times. The chain joins TRBV10-3 to TRBJ2-2; D perhaps matches TRBD2 (6 bases). The germline V gene has CDR1 ENHRY and CDR2 SYGVKD. The CDR3 consists of 14 residues. V shed 3 bases and J shed 15 bases, with 20 bases lying between them. The CDR3 DNA follows: TGTGCCATCAGTGAAGGGTCGGGAGAAGCGCGGTTGTTTTTT. Protein sequence: CAISEGSGEARLFF.

This clonotype was counted many times. The J gene is TRBJ2-3, the V gene TRBV9, with TRBD1 identical over 9 bases. The V gene end was trimmed by 2 bases and the J gene end by 3 bases; junction bases not matched to a gene: 7. The CDR3 totals 16 residues. Germline V gene sequence: CDR1 SGDLS, CDR2 YYNGEE. CDR3 in DNA: TGTGCCAGCAGCGTCCAAGGACAGGGGAGGACAGATACGCAGTATTTT. It yields the protein CASSVQGQGRTDTQYF.

The genes are TRBV5-4 and TRBJ1-1; 8 bases line up with TRBD1. The trim removed 1 base at V and 1 base at J, leaving 3 bases unmatched. The germline CDR1 and CDR2 sequences are SGHNT and YYREEE (reference sequence). CDR3 length equals 15 residues. The CDR3, as DNA: TGTGCCAGCAGCTTGCAGGGACAGGAGAACACTGAAGCTTTCTTT. Residues: CASSLQGQENTEAFF. The whole variable domain, remainder taken from reference TRBV5-4 and TRBJ1-1, is ETGVTQSPTHLIKTRGQQVTLRCSSQSGHNTVSWYQQALGQGPQFIFQYYREEENGRGNFPPRFSGLQFPNYSSELNVNALELDDSALYLCASSLQGQENTEAFFGQGTRLTVV.

By sample share, this clonotype is medium-sized (0.01 to 0.1%). This rearrangement joins TRBV6-1 to TRBJ1-1; D is unclear. Germline values: CDR1 MNHNS, CDR2 SASEGT. CDR3 length: 15 amino acids. Trimming removed 7 bases from V and 1 base from J, with 16 bases in between. Here the CDR3 DNA reads TGTGCCAGCACCCCCCTCGCCGGAACGAACACTGAAGCTTTCTTT. Protein product: CASTPLAGTNTEAFF.

Worth noting for this clonotype: A junction boundary mismatches the germline segment, possibly from a read error. The chain recombines TRBV6-2 or TRBV6-3 with TRBJ2-5; 9 nucleotides line up with TRBD2. This CDR3 contains 16 residues. Germline lookup yields CDR1 MNHEY and CDR2 SVGEGT. This CDR3 reads CASRTQPGGRVETRYF. The DNA for the CDR3 is TGTGCCAGCAGGACCCAACCTGGCGGGAGGGTTGAGACCCGGTACTTC.

The rearrangement joins TRBV29-1 to TRBJ2-7; possibly TRBD1 for D (6 bases). The CDR3 spans 12 residues. Trimming took 8 bases from V and 2 from J, leaving 13 bases between them. Germline CDR1 is SQVTM and CDR2 is ANQGSEA. CDR3 amino acids: CSSGDNAYEQYF. DNA of the CDR3: TGCAGCTCTGGGGACAATGCCTACGAGCAGTACTTC.

This clonotype was counted at least ten times. This chain uses TRBV11-2 with TRBJ1-1; unclear D gene. This CDR3 contains 12 residues. Germline CDR1 and CDR2: SGHAT and FQNNGV. The V end lost 5 bases, the J end lost 10 bases, and 14 bases lay between the germline ends. CDR3 DNA: TGTGCCAGCAGCCTTGAGGGCATTCGAGCTTTCTTT. Amino acid sequence: CASSLEGIRAFF.

This clonotype was recorded many times. The chain carries TRBV10-1 and TRBJ2-3, with D perhaps TRBD2 (5 bases). Trimming stripped 7 bases from V and 3 bases from J, with 17 bases between. Germline assignment: CDR1 WNHNN and CDR2 SYGVQD (reference sequence). The CDR3 covers 15 residues. The CDR3 loop is CASTRPNPGTDTQYF. CDR3 nucleotides: TGCGCCAGCACGCGGCCGAACCCGGGAACAGATACGCAGTATTTT.

The table lists this clonotype with many counts. The chain combines TRBV12-3 or TRBV12-4 with TRBJ2-4; perhaps TRBD1 as D (5 bases). The CDR3 extends over 13 amino acids. Trimming stripped 8 bases from V and 0 bases from J, with 8 bases between. In nucleotides, the CDR3 is TGTGCCAGCGGTGACAGAGCCAAAAACATTCAGTACTTC. This codes for CASGDRAKNIQYF.

This clonotype was picked up a small number of times. The J gene is TRBJ2-7, the V gene TRBV20-1, with 9 bases lining up with TRBD1. V lost 7 bases, J lost 5 bases, and 12 bases stayed unmatched. CDR3 length equals 14 residues. Germline CDR1 is DFQATT and CDR2 is SNEGSKA (reference sequence). The DNA of the CDR3 is TGCAGTGTTCCGGGACAGGGATTAGGGGACGAGCAGTACTTC. Amino acid sequence: CSVPGQGLGDEQYF.

Ten or more counts support this clonotype. The gene calls are TRBV7-2 and TRBJ2-7; the match to TRBD1 covers 8 bases. The V gene end was trimmed by 0 bases and the J gene end by 2 bases; junction bases not matched to a gene: 3. CDR1 and CDR2 (germline): SGHTA, FQGNSA. The CDR3 has 15 amino acids. DNA for the CDR3: TGTGCCAGCAGCTTAGCGGGACAGGATCCCTACGAGCAGTACTTC. It yields the protein CASSLAGQDPYEQYF.

At least ten counts were recorded for this clonotype. V gene TRBV28 combines with J gene TRBJ2-5; 7 bases agree with TRBD2. This CDR3 is 14 amino acids long. CDR1 MDHEN and CDR2 SYDVKM come from the germline V gene. After removal of 5 bases from V and 2 bases from J, the junction contained 5 bases not matched to a gene. In nucleotides, the CDR3 is TGTGCCAGCAGTATCCCGGGGGGACAAGAGACCCAGTACTTC. Amino acid sequence: CASSIPGGQETQYF. Based on the CDR3 plus reference TRBV28 and TRBJ2-5, the full variable domain is DVKVTQSSRYLVKRTGEKVFLECVQDMDHENMFWYRQDPGLGLRLIYFSYDVKMKEKGDIPEGYSVSREKKERFSLILESASTNQTSMYLCASSIPGGQETQYFGPGTRLLVL.

This chain links TRBV3-1 with TRBJ2-7; D may correspond to TRBD1 or TRBD2 (5 bases each). This CDR3 spans 14 amino acids. Germline V gene sequence: CDR1 LGHDT, CDR2 YNNKEL (reference sequence). The V end lost 0 bases, the J end lost 2 bases, and 8 bases lay between the germline ends. For the CDR3, the DNA is TGTGCCAGCAGCCAAGACCGGGGCACCTACGAGCAGTACTTC. Its translation is CASSQDRGTYEQYF.

The chain is built from TRBV6-5 and TRBJ2-1; 8 bases are a match to TRBD1. Germline CDR1 MNHEY, CDR2 SVGAGI. With 1 base clipped from V and 7 bases from J, the junction kept 12 bases outside the gene matches. This CDR3 has 17 amino acids. CDR3 sequence reads: CASSYLRSGGEVNEQFF. The CDR3 nucleotides are TGTGCCAGCAGTTACTTGCGTTCAGGGGGCGAAGTAAATGAGCAGTTCTTC.

This clonotype was counted at least ten times. The V call is TRBV29-1, the J call TRBJ1-1; 10 bases align to TRBD1. The V gene's germline CDR1 is SQVTM and CDR2 ANQGSEA. The CDR3 extends over 13 amino acids. After removal of 4 bases from V and 1 base from J, the junction contained 0 bases not matched to a gene. The CDR3 is CSVGTGGNTEAFF. CDR3 DNA: TGCAGCGTTGGGACAGGGGGGAACACTGAAGCTTTCTTT.

This clonotype was counted ten times or more. CDR3 amino acids: CSVAGGASSYEQYF. The CDR3 DNA follows: TGCAGCGTTGCGGGCGGGGCTAGCTCCTACGAGCAGTACTTC. The rearrangement links TRBV29-1 to TRBJ2-7, with D perhaps TRBD2 (6 bases). CDR3 length: 14 residues. V shed 4 bases and J shed 0 bases, with 13 bases lying between them. Germline V gene sequence: CDR1 SQVTM, CDR2 ANQGSEA.

The chain is built from TRBV12-3 or TRBV12-4 and TRBJ1-3; D gene uncertain. The CDR3 consists of 11 residues. V dropped 5 bases and J dropped 10 bases, with 9 bases sitting between them. DNA of the CDR3: TGTGCCAGCAGTCCCCGGGGAACCATATATTTT. It encodes CASSPRGTIYF.

This clonotype was detected many times. The chain carries TRBV6-1 and TRBJ2-3; 7 bases match TRBD2. The CDR3 extends over 14 amino acids. The V segment lost 8 bases and the J segment 3 bases; nucleotides outside the gene matches: 8. Germline CDR1 and CDR2: MNHNS and SASEGT. The CDR3 DNA reads TGTGCCAGCCGTCTGGGCGGGAGTACAGATACGCAGTATTTT. This sequence encodes CASRLGGSTDTQYF.

This clonotype was seen ten or more times. The CDR3 DNA is TGCAGTGCTAGAGCAGAAGGCGATGAGCAGTTCTTC. Encoded protein: CSARAEGDEQFF. J is TRBJ2-1 and V is TRBV20-1; D not resolved. The CDR3 runs 12 residues. V dropped 1 base and J dropped 8 bases, with 9 bases sitting between them. The V gene's germline CDR1 is DFQATT and CDR2 SNEGSKA (reference sequence).

In its sample, this clonotype was seen many times. V gene TRBV12-3 or TRBV12-4 combines with J gene TRBJ1-5; TRBD1 agrees at 9 bases. V dropped 4 bases and J dropped 0; count of bases not matched to a gene: 4. The CDR3 consists of 16 residues. CDR3 loop: CASSSGTGNSNQPQHF. CDR3 DNA sequence: TGTGCCAGCAGTTCCGGGACAGGGAATAGCAATCAGCCCCAGCATTTT.

This clonotype was seen at least ten times. The J gene is TRBJ2-3, the V gene TRBV9; D is perhaps TRBD2 (6 bases). CDR1 SGDLS and CDR2 YYNGEE come from the germline V gene. The ends were cut back, 2 bases at V and 3 bases at J, with 34 bases in the middle. The length of the CDR3 is 22 residues. The DNA for the CDR3 is TGTGCCAGCAGCGTTTTGCGACCCCCGGGGGTGGGGAGCACGAATTTGACAGATACGCAGTATTTT. This codes for CASSVLRPPGVGSTNLTDTQYF.

This clonotype was found many times. The rearrangement joins TRBV4-3 to TRBJ1-2, with 8 bases matching TRBD1. There are 16 residues in the CDR3. CDR1 and CDR2 from the germline V gene are LGHNA and YSLEER. V gave up 0 bases and J gave up 3 bases; unmatched junction bases: 6. The CDR3 coding sequence is TGCGCCAGCAGCCAAGAGAGGCAGGGGGCGCACTATGGCTACACCTTC. This translates into CASSQERQGAHYGYTF.

In its sample, this clonotype was seen many times. The rearrangement uses TRBV4-3 and TRBJ2-4, with a tentative D call TRBD1 (6 bases). Trimming stripped 0 bases from V and 0 bases from J, with 18 bases between. Germline V CDR1 and CDR2: LGHNA, YSLEER. The CDR3 has 19 residues. The CDR3 DNA reads as TGCGCCAGCAGCCAAGAACCCCCGGGACAATCCCTAGCCAAAAACATTCAGTACTTC. It is translated as CASSQEPPGQSLAKNIQYF.

This clonotype has a count of ten or more. This sequence joins TRBV4-3 and TRBJ1-2; perhaps TRBD1 as D (5 bases). The V gene lost 2 bases and the J gene lost 8 bases, with 9 bases spanning the gap. CDR1 LGHNA and CDR2 YSLEER come from the germline V gene. The CDR3 totals 12 residues. The chain's CDR3 is CASSQSGVGYTF. CDR3 nucleotides: TGCGCCAGCAGCCAATCGGGGGTAGGCTACACCTTC.